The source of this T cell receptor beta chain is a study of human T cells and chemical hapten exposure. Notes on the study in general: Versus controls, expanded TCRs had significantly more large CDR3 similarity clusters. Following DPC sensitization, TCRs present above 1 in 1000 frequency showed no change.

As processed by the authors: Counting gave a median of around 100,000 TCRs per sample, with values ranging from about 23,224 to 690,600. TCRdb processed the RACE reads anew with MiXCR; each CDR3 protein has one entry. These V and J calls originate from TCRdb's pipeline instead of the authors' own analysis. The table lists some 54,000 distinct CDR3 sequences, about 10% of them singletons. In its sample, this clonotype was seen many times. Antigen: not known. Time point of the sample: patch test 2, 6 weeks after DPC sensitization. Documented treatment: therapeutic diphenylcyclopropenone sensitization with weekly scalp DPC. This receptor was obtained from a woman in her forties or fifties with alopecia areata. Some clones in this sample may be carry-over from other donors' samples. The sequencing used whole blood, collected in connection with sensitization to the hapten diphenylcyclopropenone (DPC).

CDR3 bases: TGTGCCAGCAGCCCTAGCGTGCAAGAGACCCAGTACTTC. It translates to CASSPSVQETQYF. This chain links TRBV7-2 with TRBJ2-5, with D perhaps TRBD2 (6 bases). V dropped 5 bases and J dropped 2 bases, with 9 bases sitting between them. The CDR3 contains 13 residues. Germline V gene lookup returns CDR1 SGHTA and CDR2 FQGNSA.